This T cell receptor beta chain stems from a study of identical twins. Broader study findings: While abundant cord blood beta clonotypes carried fewer insertions, memory repertoires showed no such pattern. Beta out-of-frame sequences showed weaker excess sharing between twins.

TCRdb analysed the 5' RACE reads with MiXCR anew, one entry per CDR3 protein. This table has some 1,600,000 distinct CDR3 sequences, around a third appearing once. This clonotype was counted once. What it recognizes is unknown. A read error may be the cause here, since a much bigger clone is one base away. Material: cord blood. This clonotype was obtained from a newborn girl in good health.

The CDR3 DNA reads as TGTGCCAGCAGTTATAGCGGGTCCACCTACGAGCAGTTCTTC. Encoded protein: CASSYSGSTYEQFF. The V call is TRBV12-3 or TRBV12-4, the J call TRBJ2-1; 7 nucleotides match TRBD2. The CDR3 extends over 14 amino acids. V was clipped by 4 bases and J by 10 bases; unmatched bases: 10.